This T cell receptor (beta chain) appears in the sequencing data of a study of regulatory T cells in long-lasting Graves disease. Whole-study results and caveats: Compared with new cases, persistent Graves' patients showed reduced TCR diversity. Fewer public clonotypes were shared by new patients (just under 1,000) than by persistent patients (around 2,900).

Time point meaning: persistent/refractory GD, antithyroid drugs over 5 years with positive TRAb. PBMC RNA served as the TCR library source. Staff drew approximately 10 milliliters of peripheral blood into EDTA tubes. Only a few counts were recorded for this clonotype. Its antigen is not identified. TCR beta libraries were built with iRepertoire HTBI primers and Arm-PCR of CDR3 regions. TCRdb reprocessed the multiplex PCR reads with MiXCR, giving one entry per CDR3 protein. The table records roughly 400,000 distinct CDR3 sequences, around 20% of them present only once. Sequencing was performed on peripheral blood mononuclear cells (PBMCs), taken when the disease was refractory, from a patient treated with antithyroid drugs. The receptor was isolated from a female donor with Graves disease.

CDR3 residues: CAWSGMNAGELFF. DNA for the CDR3: TGTGCCTGGAGTGGGATGAACGCTGGGGAGCTGTTTTTT. The chain couples TRBV30 to TRBJ2-2; unclear D gene. This CDR3 has 13 amino acids. CDR1 is GTSNPN, CDR2 SVGIG, per germline (reference sequence). Trimming removed 1 base from V and 8 bases from J, with 11 bases in between.